The present TCR beta chain was sequenced within a study of regulatory T cells in long-lasting Graves disease. Study-wide points: The study found TRBV28, TRBJ1-2 and TRBJ2-5 favored in persistent disease. Relative to new patients (roughly 900), persistent patients exhibited greater sharing of public clonotypes (around 2,700). Researchers reported studying only peripheral blood, not thyroid tissue.

The CDR3 spans 13 residues. Germline V gene data show CDR1 as MNHNS and CDR2 as SASEGT. Trimming took off 6 bases at V and 7 bases at J, with 15 bases between the two ends. The time point is: newly diagnosed GD, antithyroid drugs for less than 3 months. From RNA extracted from PBMCs, the TCR library was made. This clonotype has a count of ten or more. Its antigen is unknown. Assembly of TCR beta libraries relied on iRepertoire HTBI primers together with Arm-PCR of CDR3 regions. One entry per CDR3 protein, called by TCRdb with MiXCR from the multiplex PCR reads. Among about 400,000 distinct CDR3 sequences listed, 15% were seen once.

V gene TRBV6-1 combines with J gene TRBJ1-1, with D possibly matching TRBD1 (6 bases). The TCR was taken from a female donor with Graves disease. The sample was peripheral blood mononuclear cells (PBMCs), taken at new diagnosis, from a patient treated with antithyroid drugs. The CDR3 loop reads CASRAGQKHEAFF. The CDR3 bases are TGTGCCAGCAGAGCGGGACAAAAGCATGAAGCTTTCTTT.